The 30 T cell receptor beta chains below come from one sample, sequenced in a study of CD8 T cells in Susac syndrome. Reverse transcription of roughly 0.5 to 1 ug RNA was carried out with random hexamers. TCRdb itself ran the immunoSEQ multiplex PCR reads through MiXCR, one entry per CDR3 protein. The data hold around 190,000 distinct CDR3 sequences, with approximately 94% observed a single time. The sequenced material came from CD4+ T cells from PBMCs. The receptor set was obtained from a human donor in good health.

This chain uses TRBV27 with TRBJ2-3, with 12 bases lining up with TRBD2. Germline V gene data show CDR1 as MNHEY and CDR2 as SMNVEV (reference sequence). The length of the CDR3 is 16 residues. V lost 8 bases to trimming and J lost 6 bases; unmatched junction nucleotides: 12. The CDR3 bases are TGTGCCAGCGTCGGGCTAGCGGGGGGGAGAACGGATACGCAGTATTTT. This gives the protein CASVGLAGGRTDTQYF.

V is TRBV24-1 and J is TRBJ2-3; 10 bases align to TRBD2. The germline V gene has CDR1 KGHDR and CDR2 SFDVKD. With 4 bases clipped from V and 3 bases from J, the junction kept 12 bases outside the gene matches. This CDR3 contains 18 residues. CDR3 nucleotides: TGTGCCACCAGTGACCGGAGCGGGGGGGCCCTTGGAACAGATACGCAGTATTTT. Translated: CATSDRSGGALGTDTQYF.

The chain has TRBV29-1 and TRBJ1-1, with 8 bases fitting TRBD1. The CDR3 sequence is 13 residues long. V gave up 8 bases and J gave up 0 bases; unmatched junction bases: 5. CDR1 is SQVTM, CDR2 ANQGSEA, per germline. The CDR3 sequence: CSSRQGLNTEAFF. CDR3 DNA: TGCAGCTCACGACAGGGGCTGAACACTGAAGCTTTCTTT.

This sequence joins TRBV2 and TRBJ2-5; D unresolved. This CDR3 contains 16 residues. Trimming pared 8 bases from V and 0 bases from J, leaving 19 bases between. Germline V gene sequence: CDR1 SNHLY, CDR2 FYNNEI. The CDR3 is CASGRNRVMYQETQYF. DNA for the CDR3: TGTGCCAGCGGTAGGAATCGGGTTATGTACCAAGAGACCCAGTACTTC.

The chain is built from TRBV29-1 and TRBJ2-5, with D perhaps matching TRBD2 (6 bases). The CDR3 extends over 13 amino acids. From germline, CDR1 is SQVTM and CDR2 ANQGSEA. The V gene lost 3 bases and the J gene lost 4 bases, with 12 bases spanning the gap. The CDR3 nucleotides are TGCAGCGTTGAGATGGGGGGAGGAGAGACCCAGTACTTC. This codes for CSVEMGGGETQYF.

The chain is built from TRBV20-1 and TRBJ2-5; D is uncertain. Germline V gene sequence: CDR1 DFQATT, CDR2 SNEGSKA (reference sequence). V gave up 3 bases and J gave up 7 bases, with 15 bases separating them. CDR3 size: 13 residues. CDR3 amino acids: CSASGPPTGTQYF. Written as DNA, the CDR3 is TGCAGTGCTAGCGGACCGCCGACGGGGACCCAGTACTTC.

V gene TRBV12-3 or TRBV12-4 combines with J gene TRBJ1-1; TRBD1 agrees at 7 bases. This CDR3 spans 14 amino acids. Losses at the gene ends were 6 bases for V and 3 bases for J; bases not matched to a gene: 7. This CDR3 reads CASRVKGADTEAFF. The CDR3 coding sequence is TGTGCCAGCAGGGTTAAGGGGGCAGACACTGAAGCTTTCTTT.

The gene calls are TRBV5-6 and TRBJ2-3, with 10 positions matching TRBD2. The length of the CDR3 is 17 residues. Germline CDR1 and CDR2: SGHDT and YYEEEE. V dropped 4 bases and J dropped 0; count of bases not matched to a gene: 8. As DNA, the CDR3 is TGTGCCAGCAGCCGCACTACTAGCGGGGTTAGCACAGATACGCAGTATTTT. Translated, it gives CASSRTTSGVSTDTQYF.

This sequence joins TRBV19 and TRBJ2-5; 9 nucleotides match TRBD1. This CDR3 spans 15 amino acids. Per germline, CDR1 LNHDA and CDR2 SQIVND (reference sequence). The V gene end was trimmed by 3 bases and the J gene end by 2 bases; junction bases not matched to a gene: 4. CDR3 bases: TGTGCCAGTAGTATCGGACAGGGGTGGCAAGAGACCCAGTACTTC. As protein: CASSIGQGWQETQYF.

CDR3 residues: CASSSDRASNYGYTF. The CDR3, as DNA: TGTGCCAGCAGCTCAGACAGGGCAAGTAACTATGGCTACACCTTC. The chain couples TRBV7-9 to TRBJ1-2, with 7 bases identical to TRBD1. Trimming cost V 4 bases and J 1 base; bases outside gene matches: 6. The CDR3 spans 15 residues. Germline CDR1 reads SEHNR; CDR2 reads FQNEAQ (reference sequence). The variable domain in full, completed from reference TRBV7-9 and TRBJ1-2, reads DTGVSQNPRHKITKRGQNVTFRCDPISEHNRLYWYRQTLGQGPEFLTYFQNEAQLEKSRLLSDRFSAERPKGSFSTLEIQRTEQGDSAMYLCASSSDRASNYGYTFGSGTRLTVV.

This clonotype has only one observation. The CDR3 sequence is CASSVIWTGNQPQHF. The CDR3 DNA sequence: TGTGCCAGCAGTGTTATATGGACAGGTAATCAGCCCCAGCATTTT. The chain couples TRBV6-1 to TRBJ1-5; 7 bases are shared with TRBD1. The V segment lost 4 bases and the J segment 4 bases; nucleotides outside the gene matches: 7. The CDR3 runs to 15 residues. Germline CDR1 reads MNHNS; CDR2 reads SASEGT.

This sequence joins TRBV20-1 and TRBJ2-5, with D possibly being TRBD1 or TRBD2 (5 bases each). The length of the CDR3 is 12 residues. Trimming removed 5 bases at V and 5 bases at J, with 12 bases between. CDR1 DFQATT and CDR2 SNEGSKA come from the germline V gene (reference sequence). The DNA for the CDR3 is TGCAGTGCTCGCGCCGGGACGGAGACCCAGTACTTC. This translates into CSARAGTETQYF.

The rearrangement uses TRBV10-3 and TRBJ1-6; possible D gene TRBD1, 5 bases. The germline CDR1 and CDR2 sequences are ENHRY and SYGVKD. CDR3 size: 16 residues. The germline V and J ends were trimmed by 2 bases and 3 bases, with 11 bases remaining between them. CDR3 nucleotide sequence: TGTGCCATCAGTGAGCCCGGGACGGGCTATAATTCACCCCTCCACTTT. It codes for CAISEPGTGYNSPLHF.

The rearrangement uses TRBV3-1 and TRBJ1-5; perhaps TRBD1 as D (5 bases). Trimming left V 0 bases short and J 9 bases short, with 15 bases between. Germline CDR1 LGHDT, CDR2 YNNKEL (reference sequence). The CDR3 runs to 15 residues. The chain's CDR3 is CASSQDPGGSRPQHF. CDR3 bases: TGTGCCAGCAGCCAAGATCCCGGGGGTTCAAGGCCCCAGCATTTT. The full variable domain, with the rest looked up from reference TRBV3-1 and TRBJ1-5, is DTAVSQTPKYLVTQMGNDKSIKCEQNLGHDTMYWYKQDSKKFLKIMFSYNNKELIINETVPNRFSPKSPDKAHLNLHINSLELGDSAVYFCASSQDPGGSRPQHFGDGTRLSIL.

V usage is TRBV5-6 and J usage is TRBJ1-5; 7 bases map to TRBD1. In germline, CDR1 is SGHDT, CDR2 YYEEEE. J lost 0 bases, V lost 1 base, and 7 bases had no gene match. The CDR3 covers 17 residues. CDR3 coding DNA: TGTGCCAGCAGCTTGTTCAGGGGGGCCCATAGCAATCAGCCCCAGCATTTT. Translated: CASSLFRGAHSNQPQHF.

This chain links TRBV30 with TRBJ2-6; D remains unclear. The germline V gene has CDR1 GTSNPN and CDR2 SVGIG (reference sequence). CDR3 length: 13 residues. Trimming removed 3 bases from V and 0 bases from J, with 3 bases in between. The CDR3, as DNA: TGTGCCTGGAGAAGCTCTGGGGCCAACGTCCTGACTTTC. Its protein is CAWRSSGANVLTF.

The CDR3 sequence is CASSFTRGVTYEQYF. CDR3 nucleotide sequence: TGTGCCAGCAGCTTCACGCGGGGGGTGACTTACGAGCAGTACTTC. This chain uses TRBV11-2 with TRBJ2-7; 8 nucleotides line up with TRBD2. Trimming removed 3 bases from V and 4 bases from J; junction bases left unmatched: 8. The germline V gene encodes CDR1 SGHAT and CDR2 FQNNGV. This CDR3 region has 15 residues. Combining the CDR3 with reference TRBV11-2 and TRBJ2-7 gives the whole variable domain EAGVAQSPRYKIIEKRQSVAFWCNPISGHATLYWYQQILGQGPKLLIQFQNNGVVDDSQLPKDRFSAERLKGVDSTLKIQPAKLEDSAVYLCASSFTRGVTYEQYFGPGTRLTVT.

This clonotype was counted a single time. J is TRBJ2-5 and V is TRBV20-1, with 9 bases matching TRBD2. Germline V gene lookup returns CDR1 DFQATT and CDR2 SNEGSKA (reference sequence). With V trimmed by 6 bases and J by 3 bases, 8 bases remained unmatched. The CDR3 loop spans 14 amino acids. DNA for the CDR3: TGCAGTGCACCCAGGGCGGGGGGGGAAGAGACCCAGTACTTC. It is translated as CSAPRAGGEETQYF.

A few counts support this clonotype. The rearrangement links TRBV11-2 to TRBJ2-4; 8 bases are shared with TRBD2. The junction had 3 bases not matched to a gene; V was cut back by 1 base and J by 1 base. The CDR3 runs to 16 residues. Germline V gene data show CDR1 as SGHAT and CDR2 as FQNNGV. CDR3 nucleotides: TGTGCCAGCAGCTTAGTGGCTAGCGGGGCCAAAAACATTCAGTACTTC. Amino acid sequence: CASSLVASGAKNIQYF.

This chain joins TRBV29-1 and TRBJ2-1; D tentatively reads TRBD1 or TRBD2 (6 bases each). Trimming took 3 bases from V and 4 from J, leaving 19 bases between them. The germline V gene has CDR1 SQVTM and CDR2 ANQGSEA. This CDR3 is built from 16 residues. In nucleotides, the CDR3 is TGCAGCGTTGATAGCCCACCCGGGGGCCATTACAATGAGCAGTTCTTC. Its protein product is CSVDSPPGGHYNEQFF.

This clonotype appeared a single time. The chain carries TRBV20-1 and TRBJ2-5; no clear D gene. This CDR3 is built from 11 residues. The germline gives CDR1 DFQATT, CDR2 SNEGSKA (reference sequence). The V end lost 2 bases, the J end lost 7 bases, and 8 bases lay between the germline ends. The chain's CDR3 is CSARRRMTQYF. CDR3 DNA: TGCAGTGCTAGACGGCGGATGACCCAGTACTTC.

CDR3 loop: CASSRRAQGPQETQYF. The CDR3 nucleotides read TGTGCCAGCAGCCGAAGGGCACAGGGGCCCCAAGAGACCCAGTACTTC. This chain uses TRBV11-1 with TRBJ2-5, with 7 bases aligning to TRBD1. This CDR3 comprises 16 residues. Trimming at V came to 5 bases and at J to 1 base, leaving 10 bases not matched to a gene. Germline loops: CDR1 SGHAT, CDR2 FQDESV (reference sequence).

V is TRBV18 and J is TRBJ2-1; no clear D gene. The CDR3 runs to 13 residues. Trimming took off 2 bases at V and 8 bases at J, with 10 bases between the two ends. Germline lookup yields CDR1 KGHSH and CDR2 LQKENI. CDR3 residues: CASSPRETHEQFF. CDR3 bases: TGTGCCAGCTCACCAAGAGAGACCCATGAGCAGTTCTTC. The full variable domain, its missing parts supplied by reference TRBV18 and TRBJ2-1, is NAGVMQNPRHLVRRRGQEARLRCSPMKGHSHVYWYRQLPEEGLKFMVYLQKENIIDESGMPKERFSAEFPKEGPSILRIQQVVRGDSAAYFCASSPRETHEQFFGPGTRLTVL.

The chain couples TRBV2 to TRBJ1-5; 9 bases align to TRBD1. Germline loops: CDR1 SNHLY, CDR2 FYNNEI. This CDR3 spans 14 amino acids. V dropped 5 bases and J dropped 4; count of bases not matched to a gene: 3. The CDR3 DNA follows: TGTGCCAGCAGTTGGACAGGGGAGAATCAGCCCCAGCATTTT. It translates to CASSWTGENQPQHF.

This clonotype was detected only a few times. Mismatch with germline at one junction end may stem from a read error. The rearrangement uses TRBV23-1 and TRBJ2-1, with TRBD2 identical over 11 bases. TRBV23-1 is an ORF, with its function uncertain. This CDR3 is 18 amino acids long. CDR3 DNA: TGCGCCAGCAGTCCCTATCCCGGGACTAGCGGCTCCTACAATGAGCAGTTTTTC. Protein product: CASSPYPGTSGSYNEQFF.

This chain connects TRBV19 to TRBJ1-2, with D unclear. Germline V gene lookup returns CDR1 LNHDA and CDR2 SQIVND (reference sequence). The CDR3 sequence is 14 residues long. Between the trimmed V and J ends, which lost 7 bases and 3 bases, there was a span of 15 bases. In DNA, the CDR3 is TGTGCCAGTATCCGGGATCGACTGCACTATGGCTACACCTTC. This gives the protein CASIRDRLHYGYTF.

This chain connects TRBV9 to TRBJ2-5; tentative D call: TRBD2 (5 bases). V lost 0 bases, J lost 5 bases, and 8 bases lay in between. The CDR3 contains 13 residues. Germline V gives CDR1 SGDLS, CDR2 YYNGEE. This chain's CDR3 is CASSVGTLETQYF. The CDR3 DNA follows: TGTGCCAGCAGCGTAGGGACTCTCGAGACCCAGTACTTC. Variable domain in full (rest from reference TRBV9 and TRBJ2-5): DSGVTQTPKHLITATGQRVTLRCSPRSGDLSVYWYQQSLDQGLQFLIQYYNGEERAKGNILERFSAQQFPDLHSELNLSSLELGDSALYFCASSVGTLETQYFGPGTRLLVL.

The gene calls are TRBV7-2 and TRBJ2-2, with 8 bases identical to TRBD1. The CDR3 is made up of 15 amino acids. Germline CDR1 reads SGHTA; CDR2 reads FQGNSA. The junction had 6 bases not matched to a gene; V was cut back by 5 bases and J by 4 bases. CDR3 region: CASSQTGETTGELFF. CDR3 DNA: TGTGCCAGCAGCCAGACAGGGGAGACCACCGGGGAGCTGTTTTTT.

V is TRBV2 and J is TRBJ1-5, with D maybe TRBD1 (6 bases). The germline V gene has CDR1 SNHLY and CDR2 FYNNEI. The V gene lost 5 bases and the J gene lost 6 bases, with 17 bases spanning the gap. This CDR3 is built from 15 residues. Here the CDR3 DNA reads TGTGCCAGCAGTAGAGACACAGGGTTCCCTCAGCCCCAGCATTTT. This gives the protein CASSRDTGFPQPQHF.

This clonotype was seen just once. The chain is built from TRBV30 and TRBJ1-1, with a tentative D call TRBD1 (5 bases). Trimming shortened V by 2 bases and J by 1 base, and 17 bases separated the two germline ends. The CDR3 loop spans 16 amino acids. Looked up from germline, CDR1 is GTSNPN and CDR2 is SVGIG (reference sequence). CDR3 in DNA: TGTGCCTGGAGTCTTCAAGGGGCCCCGTGGAACACTGAAGCTTTCTTT. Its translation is CAWSLQGAPWNTEAFF.